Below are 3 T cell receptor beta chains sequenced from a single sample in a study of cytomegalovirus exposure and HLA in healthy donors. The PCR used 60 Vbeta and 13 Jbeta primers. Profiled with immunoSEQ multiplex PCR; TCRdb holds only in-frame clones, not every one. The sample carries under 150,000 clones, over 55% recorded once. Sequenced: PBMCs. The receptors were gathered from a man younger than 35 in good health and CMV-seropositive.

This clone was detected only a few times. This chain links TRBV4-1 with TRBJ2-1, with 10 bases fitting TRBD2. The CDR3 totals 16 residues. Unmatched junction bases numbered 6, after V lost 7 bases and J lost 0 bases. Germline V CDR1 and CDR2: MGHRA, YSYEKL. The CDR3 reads CASKSGGDRSYNEQFF. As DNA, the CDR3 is TGCGCCAGCAAGAGCGGGGGGGACCGCTCCTACAATGAGCAGTTCTTC.

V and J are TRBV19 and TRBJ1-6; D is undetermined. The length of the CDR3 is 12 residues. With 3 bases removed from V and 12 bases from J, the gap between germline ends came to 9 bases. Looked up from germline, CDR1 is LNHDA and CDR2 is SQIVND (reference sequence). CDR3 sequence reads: CASSIEGGPLHF. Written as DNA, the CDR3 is TGTGCCAGTAGTATCGAGGGTGGACCCCTCCACTTT.

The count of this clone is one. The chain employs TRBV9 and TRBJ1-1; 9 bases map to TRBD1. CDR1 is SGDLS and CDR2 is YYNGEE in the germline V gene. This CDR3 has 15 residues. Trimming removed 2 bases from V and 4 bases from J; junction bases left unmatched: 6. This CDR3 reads CASSVHRGLGTEAFF. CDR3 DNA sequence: TGTGCCAGCAGCGTCCACAGGGGGCTAGGCACTGAAGCTTTCTTT. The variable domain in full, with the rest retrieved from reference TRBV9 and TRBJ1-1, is DSGVTQTPKHLITATGQRVTLRCSPRSGDLSVYWYQQSLDQGLQFLIQYYNGEERAKGNILERFSAQQFPDLHSELNLSSLELGDSALYFCASSVHRGLGTEAFFGQGTRLTVV.